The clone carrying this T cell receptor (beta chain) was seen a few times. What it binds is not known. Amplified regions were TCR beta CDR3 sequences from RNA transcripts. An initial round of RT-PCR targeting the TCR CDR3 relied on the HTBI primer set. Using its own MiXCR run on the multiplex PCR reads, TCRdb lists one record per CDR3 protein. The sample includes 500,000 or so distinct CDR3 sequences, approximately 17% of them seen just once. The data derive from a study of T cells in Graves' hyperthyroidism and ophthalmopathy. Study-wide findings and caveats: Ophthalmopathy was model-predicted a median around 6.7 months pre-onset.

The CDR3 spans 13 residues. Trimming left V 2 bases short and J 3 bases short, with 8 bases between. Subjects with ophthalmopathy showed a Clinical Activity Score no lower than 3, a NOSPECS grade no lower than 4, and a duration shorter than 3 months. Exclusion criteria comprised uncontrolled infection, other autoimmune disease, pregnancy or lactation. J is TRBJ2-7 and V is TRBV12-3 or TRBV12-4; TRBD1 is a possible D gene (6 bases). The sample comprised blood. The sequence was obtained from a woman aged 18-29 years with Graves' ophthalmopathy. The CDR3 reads CASSLWGRYEQYF. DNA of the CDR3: TGTGCCAGCAGTTTATGGGGGCGCTACGAGCAGTACTTC.